This T cell receptor (beta chain) stems from a study of cytomegalovirus exposure and HLA in healthy donors. As for the study in general: As released early, the data held 70 million to 100 million unique TCRs from HLA-typed donors.

The primer mix had 60 Vbeta and 13 Jbeta primers. Clones were sequenced by immunoSEQ multiplex PCR, and TCRdb holds only the in-frame ones, with some missing. This table holds roughly 200,000 clones, 77% found once. Losses at the gene ends were 6 bases for V and 4 bases for J; bases not matched to a gene: 5. Germline-derived CDR1 and CDR2 are MNHEY and SVGAGI. The CDR3 is 13 amino acids. Study conclusions and caveats: It was only CMV serostatus that was available as immune exposure information. A later analysis appeared to link common viral pathogens to several of the most significant clusters. Three CMV-associated chains proved CMV antigen-specific in vitro.

A remark on this clone: Its target is not known.

The V and J genes are TRBV6-5 and TRBJ2-5; 7 positions agree with TRBD1. Sequencing was done on a sample of PBMCs. The sequence was obtained from a woman between 25 and 40 years old in good health and CMV-seropositive. This CDR3 reads CASRKTGRETQYF. The DNA for the CDR3 is TGTGCCAGCAGAAAGACAGGGCGAGAGACCCAGTACTTC.